This T cell receptor (beta chain) was identified during a study of human T cells and chemical hapten exposure. The wider study: 2% DPC was applied to about 2 cm by about 2 cm of upper inner arm skin for sensitization.

This clonotype appeared many times. The CDR3 consists of 13 residues. With 3 bases removed from V and 0 bases from J, the gap between germline ends came to 4 bases. Time point indicated: patch test 1, 2 weeks after DPC sensitization. Treatment noted: therapeutic diphenylcyclopropenone sensitization with weekly scalp DPC. Individual cDNA molecules each carried unique molecular identifiers attached by the library. In the authors' workflow: Per-sample TCR counts ranged from 23,224 to 690,600, median roughly 96,000. One entry per CDR3 protein, called by TCRdb with MiXCR from the RACE reads. TCRdb, rather than the study authors, made the V and J calls. Altogether around 340,000 distinct CDR3 sequences are present, around 7% being singletons, with the ten largest covering less than 10%.

This receptor was identified in a woman aged 18-29 years with alopecia areata. Some clones in this sample may be carry-over from other donors' samples. Sequences were derived from whole blood, sampled in connection with sensitization to the hapten diphenylcyclopropenone (DPC). This rearrangement joins TRBV12-3 or TRBV12-4 to TRBJ2-3; D is uncertain. In DNA form, the CDR3 reads TGTGCCAGCAGTTTTCGGAGCACAGATACGCAGTATTTT. As protein: CASSFRSTDTQYF.